These T cell receptor beta chains were read from a single sample in a study of blood T cell repertoires in COVID-19. The data were produced by immunoSEQ multiplex PCR, yet TCRdb's version contains in-frame clones alone and is incomplete. The profile shows 95,000 to 150,000 clones, around nine tenths of them singletons. What was sequenced was peripheral blood. The receptors were sampled from a woman between 45 and 65 years old with active or convalescent COVID-19. CDR3s include the opening cysteine and the closing phenylalanine or tryptophan. Each record gives: D gene, clone size, J gene, V gene, CDR3 protein, CDR3 DNA. D genes are given only for firm matches. Clone size is stated in some rows and not others, as once, few, many or a class when expanded.

D gene: NA
clone size: NA
J gene: TRBJ2-3
V gene: TRBV5-1
CDR3 protein: CASSTVTGTDTQYF
CDR3 DNA: TGCGCCAGCAGCACAGTGACGGGCACAGATACGCAGTATTTT

D gene: NA
clone size: NA
J gene: TRBJ2-7
V gene: TRBV6-2/TRBV6-3
CDR3 protein: CASSRRGGYEQYF
CDR3 DNA: TGTGCCAGCAGTAGGCGAGGGGGTTACGAGCAGTACTTC

D gene: NA
clone size: once
J gene: TRBJ2-5
V gene: TRBV5-4
CDR3 protein: CASSLSVRAGETQYF
CDR3 DNA: TGTGCCAGCAGCTTGAGTGTCAGGGCGGGGGAGACCCAGTACTTC

D gene: TRBD2
clone size: NA
J gene: TRBJ2-3
V gene: TRBV5-1
CDR3 protein: CASSYSGRALDTQYF
CDR3 DNA: TGCGCCAGCAGCTATAGCGGGAGGGCCTTAGATACGCAGTATTTT

D gene: NA
clone size: NA
J gene: TRBJ2-5
V gene: TRBV18
CDR3 protein: CASSPGGRETQYF
CDR3 DNA: TGTGCCAGCTCACCCGGAGGCCGGGAGACCCAGTACTTC

D gene: NA
clone size: few
J gene: TRBJ2-1
V gene: TRBV3-1/TRBV3-2
CDR3 protein: CASSLSGTGNEQFF
CDR3 DNA: TGTGCCAGCAGCCTTAGCGGAACTGGCAATGAGCAGTTCTTC

D gene: NA
clone size: NA
J gene: TRBJ1-1
V gene: TRBV5-1
CDR3 protein: CASAAGGVSLEAFF
CDR3 DNA: TGCGCCAGCGCAGCGGGAGGGGTATCCCTTGAAGCTTTCTTT

D gene: TRBD2
clone size: NA
J gene: TRBJ2-1
V gene: TRBV4-3
CDR3 protein: CASSQESPGLAGVRNEQFF
CDR3 DNA: TGCGCCAGCAGCCAAGAGTCCCCGGGTCTAGCGGGAGTAAGGAATGAGCAGTTCTTC

D gene: TRBD1
clone size: once
J gene: TRBJ1-1
V gene: TRBV12-3/TRBV12-4
CDR3 protein: CASSFARGLVAFF
CDR3 DNA: TGTGCCAGCAGTTTTGCCAGGGGGCTGGTGGCTTTCTTT

D gene: NA
clone size: NA
J gene: TRBJ2-3
V gene: TRBV11-2
CDR3 protein: CASSYRDSDTQYF
CDR3 DNA: TGTGCCAGCAGCTACCGGGACTCAGATACGCAGTATTTT

D gene: NA
clone size: NA
J gene: TRBJ1-1
V gene: TRBV11-2
CDR3 protein: CASSLFSTATEAFF
CDR3 DNA: TGTGCCAGCAGCTTATTTTCGACAGCCACTGAAGCTTTCTTT

D gene: TRBD2
clone size: once
J gene: TRBJ2-3
V gene: TRBV28
CDR3 protein: CASSLFAGGITNTQYF
CDR3 DNA: TGTGCCAGCAGTTTGTTTGCGGGAGGGATCACAAATACGCAGTATTTT

D gene: NA
clone size: NA
J gene: TRBJ1-2
V gene: TRBV7-9
CDR3 protein: CASSLATLLQGVNYGYTF
CDR3 DNA: TGTGCCAGCAGCTTAGCGACGCTCTTACAGGGAGTCAACTATGGCTACACCTTC

D gene: TRBD2
clone size: NA
J gene: TRBJ2-7
V gene: TRBV28
CDR3 protein: CASSLGLARYEQYF
CDR3 DNA: TGTGCCAGCAGCCTGGGACTAGCGAGATACGAGCAGTACTTC

D gene: NA
clone size: NA
J gene: TRBJ1-2
V gene: TRBV10-3
CDR3 protein: CAISESRDRLRYGYTF
CDR3 DNA: TGTGCCATCAGTGAGTCGAGAGACAGGCTACGTTATGGCTACACCTTC

D gene: TRBD1
clone size: NA
J gene: TRBJ1-6
V gene: TRBV5-4
CDR3 protein: CASSQNRGLNSPLHF
CDR3 DNA: TGTGCCAGCAGCCAAAACAGGGGGCTTAATTCACCCCTCCACTTT

D gene: NA
clone size: NA
J gene: TRBJ2-7
V gene: TRBV5-6
CDR3 protein: CASSLGTGFYEQYF
CDR3 DNA: TGTGCCAGCAGCTTGGGTACAGGGTTCTACGAGCAGTACTTC

D gene: TRBD1
clone size: NA
J gene: TRBJ2-5
V gene: TRBV12-3/TRBV12-4
CDR3 protein: CASSSGTGGTQYF
CDR3 DNA: TGTGCCAGCAGTTCCGGGACAGGGGGGACCCAGTACTTC

D gene: NA
clone size: NA
J gene: TRBJ1-1
V gene: TRBV4-3
CDR3 protein: CASSPWGPTDTEAFF
CDR3 DNA: TGCGCCAGCAGCCCGTGGGGGCCAACGGACACTGAAGCTTTCTTT

D gene: NA
clone size: NA
J gene: TRBJ1-6
V gene: TRBV5-6
CDR3 protein: CASSLSEGMNSPLHF
CDR3 DNA: TGTGCCAGCAGCTTGTCGGAGGGTATGAATTCACCCCTCCACTTT